The next 9 T cell receptor beta chains were all read from a single sample in a study of blood T cell repertoires in COVID-19 (dated by TCRdb to about 2020). Receptors were amplified or captured by the immunoSEQ multiplex PCR assay. Entries here come from immuneACCESS through TCRdb and include only in-frame sequences with V and J called. Some clones fail to appear in such tables; in the studies checked, an unresolved V gene covers under half of the shortfall, and the cause of the remainder is unknown. The table for this sample lists more than 300,000 clones; around four fifths of them were counted only once. The top ten hold 1% to 1.5% of the sample. Sequences were obtained from peripheral blood. The receptors originated from a woman between 45 and 65 years old with acute or convalescent COVID-19.

This clone occurred a few times. The chain has TRBV18 and TRBJ2-7, with D tentatively TRBD2 (6 bases). Trimming pared 6 bases from V and 9 bases from J, leaving 24 bases between. Germline lookup yields CDR1 KGHSH and CDR2 LQKENI. The CDR3 runs to 15 residues. In DNA form, the CDR3 reads TGTGCCAGCTCCCTCGCGCATTCTAGCGAGGGGCGGCAGTACTTC. Protein: CASSLAHSSEGRQYF.

This clone showed up just a few times. The CDR3 here is CASSETGGLGYTF. The DNA of the CDR3 is TGTGCCAGCAGTGAAACAGGGGGCCTTGGCTACACCTTC. The V call is TRBV6-1, the J call TRBJ1-2; 9 bases align to TRBD1. Per germline, CDR1 MNHNS and CDR2 SASEGT. Trimming at V came to 2 bases and at J to 7 bases, leaving 2 bases not matched to a gene. This CDR3 is built from 13 residues.

The chain recombines TRBV19 with TRBJ2-6, with D possibly being TRBD1 (6 bases). CDR3 length: 15 residues. From germline, CDR1 is LNHDA and CDR2 SQIVND (reference sequence). The V end lost 8 bases, the J end lost 2 bases, and 13 bases lay between the germline ends. CDR3 region: CASRTGWAGANVLTF. CDR3 in DNA: TGTGCCAGTCGAACAGGGTGGGCTGGGGCCAACGTCCTGACTTTC. The whole variable domain, remainder taken from reference TRBV19 and TRBJ2-6, is DGGITQSPKYLFRKEGQNVTLSCEQNLNHDAMYWYRQDPGQGLRLIYYSQIVNDFQKGDIAEGYSVSREKKESFPLTVTSAQKNPTAFYLCASRTGWAGANVLTFGAGSRLTVL.

The chain couples TRBV29-1 to TRBJ2-7, with 7 bases identical to TRBD1. The CDR3 sequence is 12 residues long. After removal of 7 bases from V and 6 bases from J, the junction contained 9 bases not matched to a gene. Germline assignment: CDR1 SQVTM and CDR2 ANQGSEA. CDR3 protein: CSARTGGGEQYF. Written as DNA, the CDR3 is TGCAGCGCTAGGACAGGAGGCGGCGAGCAGTACTTC.

The V and J genes are TRBV25-1 and TRBJ1-2; the D is unclear. The V end was cut by 6 bases, the J end by 1 base, with 12 bases between. The germline V gene has CDR1 MGHDK and CDR2 SYGVNS. This CDR3 is 14 amino acids long. Written as DNA, the CDR3 is TGTGCCAGCAGCCCCGCGGGAGGTAACTATGGCTACACCTTC. Amino acids: CASSPAGGNYGYTF.

The chain carries TRBV7-9 and TRBJ1-5, with 7 nucleotides matching TRBD1. Germline CDR1 SEHNR, CDR2 FQNEAQ (reference sequence). This CDR3 is built from 13 residues. J gave up 7 bases and V 5 bases, and 5 bases lay outside the gene matches. The CDR3 DNA reads TGTGCCAGCAGCCCAACAGGGGAGCAGCCCCAGCATTTT. This gives the protein CASSPTGEQPQHF.

The gene calls are TRBV19 and TRBJ2-6; TRBD1 aligns across 7 bases. Trimming took 4 bases from V and 4 from J; bases not matched to a gene: 7. The CDR3 runs to 16 residues. Germline CDR1 and CDR2: LNHDA and SQIVND (reference sequence). CDR3 DNA sequence: TGTGCCAGTAGTAAAGAGGGGGCCGAAGGGGCCAACGTCCTGACTTTC. This gives the protein CASSKEGAEGANVLTF.

This clone was seen a single time. The J gene is TRBJ2-3, the V gene TRBV7-2; 8 nucleotides align to TRBD2. The germline CDR1 and CDR2 sequences are SGHTA and FQGNSA. The CDR3 contains 17 residues. The junction had 10 bases not matched to a gene; V was cut back by 4 bases and J by 1 base. The chain's CDR3 is CASSSQFTSGRTDTQYF. The CDR3 nucleotides are TGTGCCAGCAGCTCCCAATTTACTAGCGGCCGCACAGATACGCAGTATTTT.

This chain connects TRBV11-2 to TRBJ2-3; D is perhaps TRBD2 (5 bases). The germline gives CDR1 SGHAT, CDR2 FQNNGV. This CDR3 has 14 residues. Between the trimmed V and J ends, which lost 3 bases and 2 bases, there was a span of 9 bases. In nucleotides, the CDR3 is TGTGCCAGCAGCTTGAGCGGTCCCACAGATACGCAGTATTTT. Translating gives CASSLSGPTDTQYF. Filled out from reference TRBV11-2 and TRBJ2-3, the complete variable domain reads EAGVAQSPRYKIIEKRQSVAFWCNPISGHATLYWYQQILGQGPKLLIQFQNNGVVDDSQLPKDRFSAERLKGVDSTLKIQPAKLEDSAVYLCASSLSGPTDTQYFGPGTRLTVL.